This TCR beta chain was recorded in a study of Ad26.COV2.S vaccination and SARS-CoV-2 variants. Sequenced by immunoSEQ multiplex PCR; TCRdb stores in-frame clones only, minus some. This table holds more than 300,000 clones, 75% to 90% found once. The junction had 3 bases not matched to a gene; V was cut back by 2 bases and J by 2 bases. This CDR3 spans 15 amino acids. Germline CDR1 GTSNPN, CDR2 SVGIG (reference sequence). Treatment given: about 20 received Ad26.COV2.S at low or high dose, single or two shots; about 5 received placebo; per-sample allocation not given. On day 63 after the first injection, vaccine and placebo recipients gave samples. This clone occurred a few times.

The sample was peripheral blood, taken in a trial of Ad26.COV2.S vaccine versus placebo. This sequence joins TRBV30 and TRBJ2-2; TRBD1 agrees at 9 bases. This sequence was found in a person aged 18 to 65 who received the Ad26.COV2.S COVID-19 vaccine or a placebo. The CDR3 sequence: CAWSRGQGNTGELFF. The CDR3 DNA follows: TGTGCCTGGAGTAGGGGACAGGGCAACACCGGGGAGCTGTTTTTT.